This T cell receptor beta chain was sequenced in a study of T cells expressing NK-cell markers. CDR1 and CDR2 from the germline V gene are LGHDT and YNNKEL (reference sequence). CDR3 length: 16 amino acids. Findings and limits, study-wide: These clonotypes also led the CD3+CD56-NKG2C+ fraction in a handful of donors.

Using the 5' RACE reads, TCRdb records one entry per CDR3 protein without DNA. The sample spans about 300,000 distinct CDR3 sequences; the ten largest clones claim 4% to 5%. To note about this clonotype: What it recognizes is unknown.

This TCR was sampled from a woman aged 18-70 years in good health. The chain uses TRBV3-1 and TRBJ2-1; the D call from TCRdb, TRBD2, cannot be confirmed without DNA. The sample comprised blood T cells: a sorted CD56 or NKG2C T cell subset, CD4+ or CD8+ T cells, or bulk PBMC T cells (not recorded which). The CDR3 sequence: CASSQARGVGYNEQFF.